The sequence of this T cell receptor beta chain was determined in a study of blood T cell repertoires in COVID-19. The overall study: Sites across the United States, Italy and Spain contributed samples from acute and convalescent COVID-19. PBMCs, B-cell-depleted T cells, or T cells provided the cDNA or gDNA that made up the material.

Study processing details: Amplifying reference gene primers gave estimates of nucleated cell counts. This table comes from immunoSEQ multiplex PCR, and its TCRdb copy is limited to in-frame clones, with some not included. V, J and clone size are those of that table, while D and trimming were read from the DNA. The table has around 350,000 clones, 70% to 90% seen once; the top ten hold under 3%. This CDR3 contains 19 residues. Trimming removed 3 bases at V and 4 bases at J, with 28 bases between. Germline V gene data show CDR1 as SGHTS and CDR2 as YDEGEE. The rearrangement joins TRBV5-8 to TRBJ1-2, with D possibly matching TRBD1 (6 bases). The source is a human donor in a cohort sampled during active COVID-19. Specimen: peripheral blood. This CDR3 is CASSSPQGGSPHARYGYTF. The CDR3 DNA reads TGTGCCAGCAGCTCCCCACAGGGCGGGAGTCCGCACGCCCGCTATGGCTACACCTTC.